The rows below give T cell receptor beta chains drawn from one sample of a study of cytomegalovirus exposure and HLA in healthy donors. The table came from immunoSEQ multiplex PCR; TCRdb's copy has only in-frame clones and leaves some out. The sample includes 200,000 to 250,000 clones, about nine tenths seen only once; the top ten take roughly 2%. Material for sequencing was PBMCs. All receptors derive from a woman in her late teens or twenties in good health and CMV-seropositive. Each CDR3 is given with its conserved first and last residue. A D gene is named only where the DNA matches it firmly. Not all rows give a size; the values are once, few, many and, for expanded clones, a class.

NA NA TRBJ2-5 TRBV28 CASSFNGQETQYF TGTGCCAGCAGTTTTAACGGCCAAGAGACCCAGTACTTC
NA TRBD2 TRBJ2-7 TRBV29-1 CSVPNGGDNEQYF TGCAGCGTTCCCAATGGGGGGGATAACGAGCAGTACTTC
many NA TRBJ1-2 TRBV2 CASKKGSNYGYTF TGTGCCAGCAAAAAGGGGTCTAACTATGGCTACACCTTC
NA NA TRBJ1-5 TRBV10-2 CASRDGQNSNQPQHF TGCGCCAGCAGGGATGGACAGAATAGCAATCAGCCCCAGCATTTT
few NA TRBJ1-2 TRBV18 CASSPQGVPGGYTF TGTGCCAGCTCACCACAGGGGGTCCCTGGGGGCTACACCTTC
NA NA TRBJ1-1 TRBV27 CASSRLPALLGTEAFF TGTGCCAGCAGCCGACTTCCGGCCCTTCTGGGCACTGAAGCTTTCTTT
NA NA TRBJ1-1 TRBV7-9 CASSFGTEAFF TGTGCCAGCAGCTTCGGCACTGAAGCTTTCTTT
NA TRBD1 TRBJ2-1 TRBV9 CASSVEDRVNEQFF TGTGCCAGCAGCGTAGAGGACAGGGTTAATGAGCAGTTCTTC
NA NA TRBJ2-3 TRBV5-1 CASSLGQQDTQYF TGCGCCAGCAGCTTGGGACAGCAAGATACGCAGTATTTT
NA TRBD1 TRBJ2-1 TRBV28 CASSYGTDNEQFF TGTGCCAGCAGTTACGGGACAGACAATGAGCAGTTCTTC
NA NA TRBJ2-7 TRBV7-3 CASSLMGGGEQYF TGTGCCAGCAGCTTAATGGGCGGAGGAGAGCAGTACTTC
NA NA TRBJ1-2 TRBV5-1 CASSLYGGANYGYTF TGCGCCAGCAGCTTATATGGCGGAGCTAACTATGGCTACACCTTC
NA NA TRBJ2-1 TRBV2 CASGLMGRDNEQFF TGTGCCAGCGGACTGATGGGTCGAGACAATGAGCAGTTCTTC
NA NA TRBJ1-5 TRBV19 CASSTDINQPQHF TGTGCCAGTAGTACGGACATCAATCAGCCCCAGCATTTT
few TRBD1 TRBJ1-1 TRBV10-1 CATRQGRNTEAFF TGCGCCACCCGACAGGGGAGGAACACTGAAGCTTTCTTT
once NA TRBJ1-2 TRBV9 CASSVGLYGYTF TGTGCCAGCAGCGTAGGTCTCTATGGCTACACCTTC
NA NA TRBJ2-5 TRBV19 CASSMRGRVEGETQYF TGTGCCAGTAGTATGCGTGGCAGGGTCGAAGGAGAGACCCAGTACTTC
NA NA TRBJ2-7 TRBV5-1 CASSLTAPSYEQYF TGCGCCAGCAGCTTGACAGCCCCCTCCTACGAGCAGTACTTC
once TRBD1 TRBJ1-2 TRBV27 CASRMTGTAMTNYGYTF TGTGCCAGCAGGATGACGGGGACAGCGATGACTAACTATGGCTACACCTTC
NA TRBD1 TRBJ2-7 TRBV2 CASSEIGTGVWVQYF TGTGCCAGCAGCGAAATCGGGACAGGGGTTTGGGTGCAGTACTTC
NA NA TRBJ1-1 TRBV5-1 CASSSGRGIAEAFF TGCGCCAGCAGCTCCGGCAGGGGCATCGCTGAAGCTTTCTTT
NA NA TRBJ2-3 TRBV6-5 CASSYSGGGDTQYF TGTGCCAGCAGTTACTCGGGGGGAGGAGATACGCAGTATTTT
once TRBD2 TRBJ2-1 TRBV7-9 CASSPGLAGDNEQFF TGTGCCAGCAGTCCGGGACTAGCGGGAGATAATGAGCAGTTCTTC
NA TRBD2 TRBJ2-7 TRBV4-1 CASSPQLAGVTHEQYF TGCGCCAGCAGCCCCCAACTAGCGGGAGTAACCCACGAGCAGTACTTC